This section outlines one T cell receptor (beta chain) sequence together with its context. Antigen unknown. As to time point: blood 2 weeks post-SBRT. Treatment: 15 Gy SBRT to primary tumor, nephrectomy 4 weeks later. The data were taken from a study of radiation and T cells in renal cell carcinoma. General observations from the study: Without pretreatment biopsies, baseline tumor clonotype presence was undetermined.

The CDR3 is 21 residues long. Trimming at V came to 3 bases and at J to 1 base, leaving 18 bases not matched to a gene. Germline V gives CDR1 KGHSH, CDR2 LQKENI. The table came from immunoSEQ multiplex PCR; TCRdb's copy has only in-frame clones and leaves some out. The data hold roughly 49,000 clones, with less than 85% observed a single time. The chain has TRBV18 and TRBJ2-3; 11 nucleotides align to TRBD2. Sequenced material: blood, taken from a patient whose treatment included radiotherapy and nephrectomy. The source is a woman aged 65 to 85 with renal cell carcinoma. The CDR3 is CASSPIALAGVSRSGTDTQYF. CDR3 nucleotide sequence: TGTGCCAGCTCACCGATTGCACTAGCGGGAGTTAGCCGGTCCGGCACAGATACGCAGTATTTT. Based on the CDR3 plus reference TRBV18 and TRBJ2-3, the full variable domain is NAGVMQNPRHLVRRRGQEARLRCSPMKGHSHVYWYRQLPEEGLKFMVYLQKENIIDESGMPKERFSAEFPKEGPSILRIQQVVRGDSAAYFCASSPIALAGVSRSGTDTQYFGPGTRLTVL.